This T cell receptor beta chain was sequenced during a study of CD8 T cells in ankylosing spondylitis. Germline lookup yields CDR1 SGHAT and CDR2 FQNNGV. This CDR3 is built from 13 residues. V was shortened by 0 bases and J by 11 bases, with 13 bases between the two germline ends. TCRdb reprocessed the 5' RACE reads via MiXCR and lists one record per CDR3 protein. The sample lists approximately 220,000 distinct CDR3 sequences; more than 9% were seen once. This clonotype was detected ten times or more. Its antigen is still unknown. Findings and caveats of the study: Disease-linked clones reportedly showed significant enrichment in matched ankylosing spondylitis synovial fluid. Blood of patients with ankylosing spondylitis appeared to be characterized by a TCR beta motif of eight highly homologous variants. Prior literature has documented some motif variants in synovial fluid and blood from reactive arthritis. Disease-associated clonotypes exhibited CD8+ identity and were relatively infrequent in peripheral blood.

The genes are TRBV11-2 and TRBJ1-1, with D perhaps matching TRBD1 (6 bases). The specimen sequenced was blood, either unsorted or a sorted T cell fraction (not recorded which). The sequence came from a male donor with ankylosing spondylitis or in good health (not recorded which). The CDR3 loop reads CASSLDMGAGAFF. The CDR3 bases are TGTGCCAGCAGCTTAGATATGGGGGCCGGGGCTTTCTTT.